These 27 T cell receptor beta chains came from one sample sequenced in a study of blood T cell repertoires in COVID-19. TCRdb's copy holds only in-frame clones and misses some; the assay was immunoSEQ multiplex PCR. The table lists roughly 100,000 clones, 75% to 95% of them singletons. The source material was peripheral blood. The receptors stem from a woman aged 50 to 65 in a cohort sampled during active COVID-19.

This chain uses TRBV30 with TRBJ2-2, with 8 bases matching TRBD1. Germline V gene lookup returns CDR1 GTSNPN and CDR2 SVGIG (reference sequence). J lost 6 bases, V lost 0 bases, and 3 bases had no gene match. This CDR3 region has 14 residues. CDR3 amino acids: CAWSVGTGAGELFF. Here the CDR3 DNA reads TGTGCCTGGAGTGTAGGGACAGGAGCCGGGGAGCTGTTTTTT.

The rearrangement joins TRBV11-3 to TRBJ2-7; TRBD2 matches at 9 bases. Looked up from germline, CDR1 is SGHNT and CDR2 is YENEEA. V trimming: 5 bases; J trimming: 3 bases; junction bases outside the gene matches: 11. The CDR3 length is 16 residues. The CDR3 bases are TGTGCCAGCAGCCCGGACAGCGGGGGGAATATCTACGAGCAGTACTTC. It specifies CASSPDSGGNIYEQYF.

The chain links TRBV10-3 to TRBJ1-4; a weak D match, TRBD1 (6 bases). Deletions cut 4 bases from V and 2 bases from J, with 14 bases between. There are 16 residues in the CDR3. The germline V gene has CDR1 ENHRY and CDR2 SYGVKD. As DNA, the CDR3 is TGTGCCATCAGTGCCGGCAGGGGCTTGACTAATGAAAAACTGTTTTTT. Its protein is CAISAGRGLTNEKLFF.

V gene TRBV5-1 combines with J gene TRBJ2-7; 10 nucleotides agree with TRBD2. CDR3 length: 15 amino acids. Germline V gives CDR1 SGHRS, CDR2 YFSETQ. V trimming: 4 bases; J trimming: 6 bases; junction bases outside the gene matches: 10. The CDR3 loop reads CASSRLQAGGGEQYF. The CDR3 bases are TGCGCCAGCAGCCGTCTCCAAGCGGGAGGGGGCGAGCAGTACTTC.

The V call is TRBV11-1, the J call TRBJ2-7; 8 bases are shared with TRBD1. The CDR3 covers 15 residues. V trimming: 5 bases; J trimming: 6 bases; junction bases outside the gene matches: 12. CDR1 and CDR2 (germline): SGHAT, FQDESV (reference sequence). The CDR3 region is CASSPARTGIGEQYF. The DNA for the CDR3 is TGTGCCAGCAGCCCGGCCAGGACAGGGATCGGCGAGCAGTACTTC.

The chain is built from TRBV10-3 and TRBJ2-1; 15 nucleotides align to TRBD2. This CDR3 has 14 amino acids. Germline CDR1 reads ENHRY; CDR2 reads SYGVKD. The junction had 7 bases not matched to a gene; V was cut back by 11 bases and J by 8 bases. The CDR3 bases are TGTGCCTCCCGGACTAGCGGGAGGGTTGATGAGCAGTTCTTC. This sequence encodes CASRTSGRVDEQFF.

CDR3 in amino acids: CASSPSETQYF. CDR3 DNA: TGTGCCAGCTCACCTAGCGAGACCCAGTACTTC. The J gene is TRBJ2-5, the V gene TRBV18, with unresolved D. Trimming removed 3 bases from V and 5 bases from J, with 4 bases in between. This CDR3 is built from 11 residues. Germline loops: CDR1 KGHSH, CDR2 LQKENI.

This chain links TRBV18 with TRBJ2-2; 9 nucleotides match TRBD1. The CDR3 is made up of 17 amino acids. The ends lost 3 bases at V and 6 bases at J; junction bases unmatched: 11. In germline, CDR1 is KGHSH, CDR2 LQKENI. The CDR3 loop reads CASSPTPGQGVPGELFF. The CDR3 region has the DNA TGTGCCAGCTCACCCACACCGGGACAGGGCGTCCCCGGGGAGCTGTTTTTT.

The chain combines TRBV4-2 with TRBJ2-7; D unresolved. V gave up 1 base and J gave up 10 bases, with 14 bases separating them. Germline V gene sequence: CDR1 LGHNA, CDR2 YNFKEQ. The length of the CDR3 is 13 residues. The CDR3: CASSQGGPNSQYF. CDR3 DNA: TGTGCCAGCAGCCAAGGAGGCCCGAACTCCCAGTACTTC.

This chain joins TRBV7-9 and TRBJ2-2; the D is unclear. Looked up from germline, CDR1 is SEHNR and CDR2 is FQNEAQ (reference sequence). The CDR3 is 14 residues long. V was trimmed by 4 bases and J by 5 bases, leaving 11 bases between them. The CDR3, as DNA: TGTGCCAGCAGCTACTTGCCCGGTACCGGGGAGCTGTTTTTT. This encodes CASSYLPGTGELFF.

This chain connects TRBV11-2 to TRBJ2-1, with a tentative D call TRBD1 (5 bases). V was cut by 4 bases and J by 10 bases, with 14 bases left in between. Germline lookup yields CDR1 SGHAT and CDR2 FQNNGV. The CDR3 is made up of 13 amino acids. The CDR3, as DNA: TGTGCCAGCAGCTCCTACAGGAGCTTGGAGCAGTTCTTC. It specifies CASSSYRSLEQFF.

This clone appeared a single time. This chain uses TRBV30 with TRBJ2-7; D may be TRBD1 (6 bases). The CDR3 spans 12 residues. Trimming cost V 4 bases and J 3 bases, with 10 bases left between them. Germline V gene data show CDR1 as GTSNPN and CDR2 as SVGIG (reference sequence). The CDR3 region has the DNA TGTGCCTGGACAGGGGACGGCTACGAGCAGTACTTC. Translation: CAWTGDGYEQYF.

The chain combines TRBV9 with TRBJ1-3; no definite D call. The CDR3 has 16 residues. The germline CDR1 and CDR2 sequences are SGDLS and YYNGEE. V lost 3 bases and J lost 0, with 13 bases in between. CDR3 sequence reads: CASSAQEAFSGNTIYF. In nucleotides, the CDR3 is TGTGCCAGCAGCGCTCAAGAGGCCTTCTCTGGAAACACCATATATTTT.

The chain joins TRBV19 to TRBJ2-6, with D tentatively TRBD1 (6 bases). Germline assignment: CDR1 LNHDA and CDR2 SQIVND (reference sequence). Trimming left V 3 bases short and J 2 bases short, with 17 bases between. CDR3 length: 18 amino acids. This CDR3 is CASSMTRGASPGANVLTF. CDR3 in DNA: TGTGCCAGTAGTATGACCAGGGGCGCCTCCCCTGGGGCCAACGTCCTGACTTTC.

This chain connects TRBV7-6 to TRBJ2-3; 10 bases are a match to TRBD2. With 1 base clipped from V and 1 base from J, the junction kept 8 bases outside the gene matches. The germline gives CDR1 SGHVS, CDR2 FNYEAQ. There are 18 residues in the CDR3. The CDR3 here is CASSLGLAGGQRTDTQYF. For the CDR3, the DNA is TGTGCCAGCAGCTTAGGGTTAGCGGGGGGCCAACGCACAGATACGCAGTATTTT. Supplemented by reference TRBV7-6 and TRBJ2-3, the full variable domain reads GAGVSQSPRYKVTKRGQDVALRCDPISGHVSLYWYRQALGQGPEFLTYFNYEAQQDKSGLPNDRFSAERPEGSISTLTIQRTEQRDSAMYRCASSLGLAGGQRTDTQYFGPGTRLTVL.

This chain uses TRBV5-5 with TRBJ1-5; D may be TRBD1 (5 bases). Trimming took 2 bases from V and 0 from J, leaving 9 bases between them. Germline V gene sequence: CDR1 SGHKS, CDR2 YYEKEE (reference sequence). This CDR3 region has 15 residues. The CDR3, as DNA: TGTGCCAGCAGCTTCTTACAGGCTAGCAATCAGCCCCAGCATTTT. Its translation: CASSFLQASNQPQHF.

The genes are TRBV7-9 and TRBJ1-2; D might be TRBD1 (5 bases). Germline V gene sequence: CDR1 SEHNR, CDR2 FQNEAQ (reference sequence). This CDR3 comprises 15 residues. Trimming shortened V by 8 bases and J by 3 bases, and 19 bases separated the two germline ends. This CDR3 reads CASPDGEGLHYGYTF. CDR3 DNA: TGTGCCAGCCCCGACGGGGAGGGACTTCACTATGGCTACACCTTC.

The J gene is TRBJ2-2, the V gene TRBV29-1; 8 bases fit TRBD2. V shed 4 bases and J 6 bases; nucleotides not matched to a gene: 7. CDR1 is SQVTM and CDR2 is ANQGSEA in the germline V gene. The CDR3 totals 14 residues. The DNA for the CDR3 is TGCAGCGTTGGAGGGGGACTAGTTGCCGGGGAGCTGTTTTTT. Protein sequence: CSVGGGLVAGELFF.

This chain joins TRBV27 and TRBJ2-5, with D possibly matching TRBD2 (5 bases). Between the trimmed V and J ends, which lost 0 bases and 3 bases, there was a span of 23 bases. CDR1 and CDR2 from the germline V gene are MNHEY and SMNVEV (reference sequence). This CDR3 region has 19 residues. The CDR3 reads CASSLSGTPPGTGEETQYF. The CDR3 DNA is TGTGCCAGCAGTTTATCCGGTACCCCCCCGGGAACTGGGGAAGAGACCCAGTACTTC.

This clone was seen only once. CDR3 in amino acids: CASSWGTGGLTEAFF. The CDR3 nucleotides read TGTGCCAGCAGCTGGGGGACAGGGGGTCTGACTGAAGCTTTCTTT. The chain is built from TRBV7-9 and TRBJ1-1; 11 nucleotides line up with TRBD1. This CDR3 contains 15 residues. Germline V gene sequence: CDR1 SEHNR, CDR2 FQNEAQ (reference sequence). The V and J ends lost 4 bases and 5 bases, in that order; junction bases with no gene match: 6. The full variable domain, in which reference TRBV7-9 and TRBJ1-1 provide the parts outside the CDR3, is DTGVSQNPRHKITKRGQNVTFRCDPISEHNRLYWYRQTLGQGPEFLTYFQNEAQLEKSRLLSDRFSAERPKGSFSTLEIQRTEQGDSAMYLCASSWGTGGLTEAFFGQGTRLTVV.

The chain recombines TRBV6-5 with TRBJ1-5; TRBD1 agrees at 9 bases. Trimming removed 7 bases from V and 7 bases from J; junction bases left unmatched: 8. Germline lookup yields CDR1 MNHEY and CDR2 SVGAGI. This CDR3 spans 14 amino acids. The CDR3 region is CASTPTGGGQPQHF. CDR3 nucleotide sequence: TGTGCCAGCACACCGACAGGGGGAGGACAGCCCCAGCATTTT.

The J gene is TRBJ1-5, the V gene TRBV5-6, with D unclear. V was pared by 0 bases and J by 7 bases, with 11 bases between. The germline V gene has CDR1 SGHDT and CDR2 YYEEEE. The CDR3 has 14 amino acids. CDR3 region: CASSLAAAQQPQHF. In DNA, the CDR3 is TGTGCCAGCAGCTTGGCGGCGGCTCAGCAGCCCCAGCATTTT.

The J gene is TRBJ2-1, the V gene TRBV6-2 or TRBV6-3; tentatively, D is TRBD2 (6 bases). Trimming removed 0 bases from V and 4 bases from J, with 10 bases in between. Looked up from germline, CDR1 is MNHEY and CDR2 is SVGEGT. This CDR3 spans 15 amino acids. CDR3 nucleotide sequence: TGTGCCAGCAGTTACTCCCGGGACTCGTACAATGAGCAGTTCTTC. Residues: CASSYSRDSYNEQFF.

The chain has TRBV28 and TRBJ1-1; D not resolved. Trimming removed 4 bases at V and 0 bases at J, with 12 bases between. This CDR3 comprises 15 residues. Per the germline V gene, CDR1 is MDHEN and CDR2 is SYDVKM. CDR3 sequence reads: CASSSPRIMNTEAFF. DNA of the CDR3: TGTGCCAGCAGTTCCCCCAGGATTATGAACACTGAAGCTTTCTTT.

As DNA, the CDR3 is TGCGCCAGCAGCCTTGGGAACCCTAGCGGGAGGGCCGGGAATGAGCAGTTCTTC. This codes for CASSLGNPSGRAGNEQFF. The chain uses TRBV5-1 and TRBJ2-1; 12 nucleotides agree with TRBD2. Unmatched junction bases numbered 15, after V lost 4 bases and J lost 7 bases. The CDR3 spans 18 residues. The germline V gene encodes CDR1 SGHRS and CDR2 YFSETQ.

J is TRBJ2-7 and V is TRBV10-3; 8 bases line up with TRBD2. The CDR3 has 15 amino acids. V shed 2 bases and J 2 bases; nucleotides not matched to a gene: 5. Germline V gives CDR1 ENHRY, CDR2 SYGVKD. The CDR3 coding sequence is TGTGCCATCAGTGAGGAGCGGGGGATAACCTACGAGCAGTACTTC. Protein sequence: CAISEERGITYEQYF.

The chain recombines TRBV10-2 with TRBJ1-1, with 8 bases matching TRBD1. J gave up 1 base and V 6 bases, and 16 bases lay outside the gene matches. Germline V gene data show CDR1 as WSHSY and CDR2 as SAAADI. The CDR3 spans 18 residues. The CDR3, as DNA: TGCGCCAGCAGCAAGCGACTTCCAGGGGGCTACGGGAACACTGAAGCTTTCTTT. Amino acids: CASSKRLPGGYGNTEAFF.